The clone carrying this T cell receptor beta chain has more than one count but fewer than ten. Antigen specificity is unknown. The record originates from a study of response to subunit inactivated influenza vaccine. Looked up from germline, CDR1 is SGHTA and CDR2 is FQGTGA. The CDR3 covers 15 residues. V gave up 6 bases and J gave up 9 bases; unmatched junction bases: 9. TCRdb reprocessed the RT-PCR reads via MiXCR and lists one record per CDR3 protein. The sample lists 300,000 to 350,000 distinct CDR3 sequences; 20% to 25% were seen once. Overall study results and limits: Each seasonal influenza vaccination, the authors suggested, recruits few new T cells.

The material was PBMCs from blood, obtained 21 months after vaccination. J is TRBJ1-6 and V is TRBV7-3; 9 bases are a match to TRBD1. The TCR was taken from a man aged 45-69 years who received an inactivated influenza vaccine. The CDR3 here is CASSLAPGQGSPLHF. Here the CDR3 DNA reads TGTGCCAGCAGTCTCGCCCCGGGACAGGGTTCACCCCTCCACTTT.